Following are 10 T cell receptor beta chains from one sample sequenced in a study of neurological immune-mediated disorders. TCRdb reanalysed the 5' RACE reads using MiXCR and keeps one entry per CDR3 protein. The repertoire holds 60,000 to 75,000 distinct CDR3 sequences, about 8.9% seen once, with around an eighth in the top ten. As for time point: longitudinal time-point 2. Sequenced sample: PBMCs. These TCRs come from a man aged 25-45 years in good health.

This clonotype was observed many times. V gene TRBV5-1 combines with J gene TRBJ2-4, with D possibly TRBD1 on 5 matching bases. The CDR3 loop spans 14 amino acids. V lost 4 bases to trimming and J lost 5 bases, with 13 bases between them. Per the germline V gene, CDR1 is SGHRS and CDR2 is YFSETQ. The CDR3 DNA reads TGCGCCAGCAGCCGAGGCGGCAGGGAAAACATTCAGTACTTC. This codes for CASSRGGRENIQYF.

This clonotype was recorded at least ten times. The chain has TRBV20-1 and TRBJ2-7; 7 bases are shared with TRBD2. The CDR3 length is 14 residues. The junction had 9 bases not matched to a gene; V was cut back by 4 bases and J by 3 bases. Germline V gene sequence: CDR1 DFQATT, CDR2 SNEGSKA (reference sequence). The CDR3 sequence is CSATPARELYEQYF. Here the CDR3 DNA reads TGCAGTGCTACCCCCGCGCGGGAGCTCTACGAGCAGTACTTC.

This clonotype was found many times. This rearrangement joins TRBV9 to TRBJ2-3; the D gene is possibly TRBD2 (5 bases). Trimming took 4 bases from V and 5 from J, leaving 14 bases between them. Germline V gene data show CDR1 as SGDLS and CDR2 as YYNGEE. The CDR3 covers 14 residues. The DNA for the CDR3 is TGTGCCAGCAGCCTCTCCGGGATGCTAGATACGCAGTATTTT. This encodes CASSLSGMLDTQYF.

V gene TRBV9 combines with J gene TRBJ2-7; D is perhaps TRBD2 (6 bases). The V and J ends lost 2 bases and 7 bases respectively, with 22 bases between them. The CDR3 is 16 residues long. Germline lookup yields CDR1 SGDLS and CDR2 YYNGEE. The chain's CDR3 is CASSVPTRGSFNEQYF. As DNA, the CDR3 is TGTGCCAGCAGCGTTCCGACTAGAGGAAGTTTCAATGAGCAGTACTTC.

This clonotype was seen ten or more times. This chain connects TRBV20-1 to TRBJ2-1; no reliable D call. There are 14 residues in the CDR3. The V gene's germline CDR1 is DFQATT and CDR2 SNEGSKA (reference sequence). V dropped 8 bases and J dropped 1 base, with 15 bases sitting between them. CDR3 DNA sequence: TGCAGTAAGAAACAAGATACTTCCTACAATGAGCAGTTCTTC. Residues: CSKKQDTSYNEQFF.

This chain uses TRBV2 with TRBJ2-1, with a weak D call TRBD2 (5 bases). The germline V gene encodes CDR1 SNHLY and CDR2 FYNNEI. V lost 8 bases, J lost 6 bases, and 17 bases lay in between. The CDR3 is 14 amino acids. CDR3 nucleotides: TGTGCCAGCCGTAGTTGGGAGTCTTTCAATGAGCAGTTCTTC. The encoded protein is CASRSWESFNEQFF.

This clonotype was counted ten times or more. V and J are TRBV3-1 and TRBJ2-7, with D unclear. Trimming shortened V by 1 base and J by 3 bases, and 13 bases separated the two germline ends. The V gene's germline CDR1 is LGHDT and CDR2 YNNKEL (reference sequence). The CDR3 runs to 15 residues. CDR3 coding DNA: TGTGCCAGCAGCCAAGGTCCCGAAGGGTTCTACGAGCAGTACTTC. Its protein product is CASSQGPEGFYEQYF.

This clonotype was seen just once. Germline and junction disagree at one end, which may indicate a read error. The genes are TRBV5-1 and TRBJ1-1; 8 positions match TRBD1. Germline lookup yields CDR1 SGHRS and CDR2 YFSETQ. The CDR3 covers 15 residues. CDR3 bases: TGCGCCAGCAGGAAAGGGACAGGTGGGAACACTAAAGCTTTCTTT. Amino acids: CASRKGTGGNTKAFF.

This clonotype was seen at least ten times. V is TRBV5-1 and J is TRBJ2-3; no clear D gene. The CDR3 runs 13 residues. Germline loops: CDR1 SGHRS, CDR2 YFSETQ. Between the trimmed V and J ends, which lost 1 base and 11 bases, there was a span of 14 bases. CDR3 sequence reads: CASSLNSAIVQYF. CDR3 sequence (DNA): TGCGCCAGCAGCTTGAATTCAGCGATCGTGCAGTATTTT.

This clonotype was counted ten times or more. CDR3 residues: CASSLTSGRTYEQFF. The CDR3 DNA is TGTGCCAGCAGCTTAACTAGCGGGAGAACCTATGAGCAGTTCTTC. This rearrangement joins TRBV7-3 to TRBJ2-1, with 9 bases aligning to TRBD2. Trimming took 0 bases from V and 8 from J; bases not matched to a gene: 5. This CDR3 has 15 residues. CDR1 and CDR2 (germline): SGHTA, FQGTGA.